At least ten counts were recorded for the clone carrying this T cell receptor (beta chain). The data were obtained in a study of T-cell reconstitution after alpha-beta-depleted transplantation in children. As it was prepared, the TCRbeta library received unique molecular identifiers. TCRdb independently ran MiXCR on the PCR reads; one entry per CDR3 protein. This table holds 380,000 or so distinct CDR3 sequences, about an eighth found once. Trimming pared 5 bases from V and 3 bases from J, leaving 14 bases between. Germline V lookup: CDR1 SGHTA, CDR2 FQGNSA. This CDR3 spans 15 amino acids. This material consisted of PBMCs, taken from the stem cell graft. V is TRBV7-2 and J is TRBJ2-1; tentatively, D is TRBD1 or TRBD2 (5 bases each). This TCR derives from a human donor who donated a stem cell graft to a child with Fanconi anemia. The CDR3, as DNA: TGTGCCAGCAGCCCAGGGTCTAGCTTCTACAATGAGCAGTTCTTC. Protein: CASSPGSSFYNEQFF.